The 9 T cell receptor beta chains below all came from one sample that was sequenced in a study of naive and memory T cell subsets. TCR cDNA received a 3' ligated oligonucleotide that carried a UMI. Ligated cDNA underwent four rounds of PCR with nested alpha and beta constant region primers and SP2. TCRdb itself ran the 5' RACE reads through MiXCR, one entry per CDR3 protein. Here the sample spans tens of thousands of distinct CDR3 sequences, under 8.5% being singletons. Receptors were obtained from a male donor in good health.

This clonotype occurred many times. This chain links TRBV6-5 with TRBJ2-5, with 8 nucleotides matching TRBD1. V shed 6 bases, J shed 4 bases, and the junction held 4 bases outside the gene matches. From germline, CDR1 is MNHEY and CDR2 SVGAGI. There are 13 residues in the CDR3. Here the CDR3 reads CASRSGGSETQYF. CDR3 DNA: TGTGCCAGCAGGTCAGGGGGCTCAGAGACCCAGTACTTC.

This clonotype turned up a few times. The CDR3 loop reads CASRPNSGTANEKLFF. Here the CDR3 DNA reads TGTGCCAGCAGGCCCAATAGCGGGACAGCAAATGAAAAACTGTTTTTT. The chain carries TRBV6-5 and TRBJ1-4, with 7 bases that match TRBD1. The CDR3 loop spans 16 amino acids. Germline loops: CDR1 MNHEY, CDR2 SVGAGI. Trimming removed 6 bases from V and 5 bases from J; junction bases left unmatched: 12.

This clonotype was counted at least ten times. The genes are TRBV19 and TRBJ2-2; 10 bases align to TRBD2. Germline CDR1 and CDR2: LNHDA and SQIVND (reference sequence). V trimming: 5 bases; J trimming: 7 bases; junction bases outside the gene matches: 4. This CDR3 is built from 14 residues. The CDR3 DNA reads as TGTGCCAGTAGTCTCACTAGCGGGGACGGGGAGCTGTTTTTT. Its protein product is CASSLTSGDGELFF.

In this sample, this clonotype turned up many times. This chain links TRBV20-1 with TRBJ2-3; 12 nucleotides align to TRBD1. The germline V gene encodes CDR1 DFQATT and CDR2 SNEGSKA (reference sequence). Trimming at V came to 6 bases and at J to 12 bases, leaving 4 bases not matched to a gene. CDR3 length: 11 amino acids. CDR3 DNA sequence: TGCAGTGCCTCCGGGACAGGGGGCCAGTATTTT. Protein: CSASGTGGQYF.

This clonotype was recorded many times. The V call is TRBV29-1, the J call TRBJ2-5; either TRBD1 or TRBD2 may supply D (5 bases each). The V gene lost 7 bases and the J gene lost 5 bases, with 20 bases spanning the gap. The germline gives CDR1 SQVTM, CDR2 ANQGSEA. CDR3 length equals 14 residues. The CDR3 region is CSARPVGVRETQYF. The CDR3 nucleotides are TGCAGCGCCCGCCCTGTGGGGGTCCGGGAGACCCAGTACTTC.

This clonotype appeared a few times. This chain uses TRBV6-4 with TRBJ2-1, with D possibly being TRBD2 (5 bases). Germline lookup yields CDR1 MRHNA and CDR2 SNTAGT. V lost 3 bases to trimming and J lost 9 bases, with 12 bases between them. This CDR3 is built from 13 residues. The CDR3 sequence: CASSEGPSLEQFF. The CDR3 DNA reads TGTGCCAGCAGTGAGGGCCCTAGCCTTGAGCAGTTCTTC.

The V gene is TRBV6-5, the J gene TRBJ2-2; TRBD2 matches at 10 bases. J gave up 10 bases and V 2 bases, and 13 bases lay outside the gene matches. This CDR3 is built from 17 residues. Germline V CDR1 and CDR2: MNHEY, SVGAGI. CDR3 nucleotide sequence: TGTGCCAGCAGTTACAATATAGGGACTAGCGTTAGGGTGGAGCTGTTTTTT. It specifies CASSYNIGTSVRVELFF.

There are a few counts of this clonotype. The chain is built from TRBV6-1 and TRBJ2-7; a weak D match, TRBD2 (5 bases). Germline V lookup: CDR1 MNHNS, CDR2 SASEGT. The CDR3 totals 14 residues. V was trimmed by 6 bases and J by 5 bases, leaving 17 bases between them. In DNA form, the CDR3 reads TGTGCCAGCAGGGAGGCCCAGGTGCGCCACGAGCAGTACTTC. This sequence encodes CASREAQVRHEQYF.

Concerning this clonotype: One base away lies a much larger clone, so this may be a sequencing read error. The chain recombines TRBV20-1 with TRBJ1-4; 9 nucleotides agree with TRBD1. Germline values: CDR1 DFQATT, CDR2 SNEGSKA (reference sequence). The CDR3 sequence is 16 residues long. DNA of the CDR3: TGCAATGCCAGGGACAGGGATCTCACAACTAATGAAAAACTGTTTTTT. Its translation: CNARDRDLTTNEKLFF.